The T cell receptor (beta chain) under discussion was sequenced for a study of blood T cell repertoires in COVID-19. Per the original methods: Estimates of nucleated cell counts were drawn from the amplification of reference gene primers. The protocol was immunoSEQ multiplex PCR, while the TCRdb copy is restricted to in-frame clones and leaves out a portion. The DNA was the basis for D and trimming; V, J and clone size are from that table. The sample lists over 150,000 clones; 85% to 90% were seen once. The CDR3 is 15 amino acids. Germline CDR1 and CDR2: SGHRS and YFSETQ. Trimming removed 4 bases from V and 5 bases from J; junction bases left unmatched: 7.

The sequencing input was peripheral blood. This clonotype was sampled from a man between 50 and 59 years old with active or convalescent COVID-19. The V gene is TRBV5-1, the J gene TRBJ2-5; 11 nucleotides align to TRBD2. CDR3 amino acids: CASSQTSGRMETQYF. CDR3 DNA: TGCGCCAGCAGCCAAACTAGCGGGAGAATGGAGACCCAGTACTTC.